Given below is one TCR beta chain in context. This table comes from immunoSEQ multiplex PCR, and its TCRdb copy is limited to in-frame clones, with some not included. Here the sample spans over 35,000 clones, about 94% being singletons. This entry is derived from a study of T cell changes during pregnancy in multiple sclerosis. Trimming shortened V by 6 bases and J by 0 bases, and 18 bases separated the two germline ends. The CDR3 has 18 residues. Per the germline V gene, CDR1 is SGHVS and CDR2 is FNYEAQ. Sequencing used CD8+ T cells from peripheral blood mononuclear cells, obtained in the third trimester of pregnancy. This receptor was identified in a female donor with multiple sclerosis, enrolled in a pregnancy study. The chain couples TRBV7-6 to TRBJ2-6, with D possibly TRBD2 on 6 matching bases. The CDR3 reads CASSSSPGLVSGANVLTF. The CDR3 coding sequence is TGTGCCAGCAGTTCATCCCCGGGACTGGTCTCTGGGGCCAACGTCCTGACTTTC.